What follows describes a single T cell receptor beta chain. The sample belongs to a study of T cell responses to AZD1222 COVID-19 vaccine. Per germline, CDR1 LGHNA and CDR2 YNFKEQ. Trimming cost V 1 base and J 8 bases, with 17 bases left between them. CDR3 size: 15 residues. Libraries were prepared by immunoSEQ multiplex PCR; TCRdb keeps only in-frame clonotypes and omits some of them. In the table there are around 130,000 clones, roughly 90% of which are singletons. This TCR was recovered from an adult who received the AZD1222 COVID-19 vaccine. The chain employs TRBV4-2 and TRBJ1-2; no definite D call. Material: peripheral blood, obtained 28 days after the second AZD1222 dose. The CDR3 DNA reads as TGTGCCAGCAGCCAAGTATTGTCCTCCCCTAGGGGCTACACCTTC. Protein sequence: CASSQVLSSPRGYTF.